The 5 T cell receptor beta chains given below trace back to one sample, sequenced in a study of blood T cell repertoires in COVID-19. Method: immunoSEQ multiplex PCR; TCRdb's copy keeps in-frame clones and lacks some. Among more than 250,000 clones listed, around 83% were seen once. What was sequenced was peripheral blood. The receptors derive from a woman between 50 and 59 years old with acute or convalescent COVID-19.

The gene calls are TRBV13 and TRBJ1-4, with 7 bases fitting TRBD1. The V and J ends lost 0 bases and 0 bases, in that order; junction bases with no gene match: 4. The germline V gene encodes CDR1 PRHDT and CDR2 FYEKMQ (reference sequence). The CDR3 length is 17 residues. The CDR3 bases are TGTGCCAGCAGCTTAGGACAGGGGACAACAACTAATGAAAAACTGTTTTTT. Amino acid sequence: CASSLGQGTTTNEKLFF.

The chain uses TRBV5-1 and TRBJ2-1; the match to TRBD1 covers 8 bases. The CDR3 sequence is 14 residues long. V gave up 4 bases and J gave up 5 bases; unmatched junction bases: 5. Germline loops: CDR1 SGHRS, CDR2 YFSETQ. The CDR3 sequence: CASSRTGGNNEQFF. CDR3 coding DNA: TGCGCCAGCAGCCGTACAGGGGGTAACAATGAGCAGTTCTTC. The complete variable domain, with remaining parts taken from reference TRBV5-1 and TRBJ2-1, reads KAGVTQTPRYLIKTRGQQVTLSCSPISGHRSVSWYQQTPGQGLQFLFEYFSETQRNKGNFPGRFSGRQFSNSRSEMNVSTLELGDSALYLCASSRTGGNNEQFFGPGTRLTVL.

This chain connects TRBV5-1 to TRBJ1-3; TRBD1 agrees at 9 bases. With 4 bases clipped from V and 2 bases from J, the junction kept 4 bases outside the gene matches. Germline CDR1 reads SGHRS; CDR2 reads YFSETQ. The CDR3 runs 15 residues. Here the CDR3 DNA reads TGCGCCAGCAGCCGGACAGGGGACCCTGGAAACACCATATATTTT. Its protein product is CASSRTGDPGNTIYF.

This sequence joins TRBV15 and TRBJ2-3; no clear D gene. Germline-derived CDR1 and CDR2 are LNHNV and YYDKDF (reference sequence). CDR3 size: 12 residues. V gave up 0 bases and J gave up 5 bases, with 3 bases separating them. The CDR3, as DNA: TGTGCCACCAGCAGAGATAGAGATACGCAGTATTTT. Protein: CATSRDRDTQYF.

V gene TRBV6-5 combines with J gene TRBJ2-3; D possibly corresponds to TRBD1 (5 bases). CDR1 is MNHEY and CDR2 is SVGAGI in the germline V gene. CDR3 length: 12 residues. Deletions cut 7 bases from V and 4 bases from J, with 9 bases between. CDR3 protein: CASTKTADTQYF. The CDR3 coding sequence is TGTGCCAGCACTAAGACAGCAGATACGCAGTATTTT.